This TCR beta chain was sequenced in a study of cytomegalovirus exposure and HLA in healthy donors. Trimming removed 4 bases from V and 4 bases from J; junction bases left unmatched: 5. Germline CDR1 and CDR2: SGHRS and YFSETQ. This CDR3 comprises 14 residues. Researchers ran the PCR with 60 Vbeta and 13 Jbeta primers. Profiled with immunoSEQ multiplex PCR; TCRdb holds only in-frame clones, not every one. The sample contains around 65,000 clones, 62% of which appear only once. The sample holds a few counts of this clone. The receptor was isolated from a man aged 25-45 years in good health and CMV-seronegative. Sequencing input: PBMCs. The chain combines TRBV5-1 with TRBJ1-2; 9 bases align to TRBD1. CDR3 DNA sequence: TGCGCCAGCAGCACCTCGGGACAGGGCTATGGCTACACCTTC. Its translation: CASSTSGQGYGYTF.